This TCR beta chain emerged from a study of T cell responses to AZD1222 COVID-19 vaccine listed by TCRdb under 2021. Concerning the study at large: Because spike-specific TCR depth and breadth did not differ between the two schedules, AZD1222 recipients who got a second dose at roughly 4 weeks were pooled with those who got a second dose at roughly 12 weeks. A total of over 230 trial participants underwent TCR sequencing, of whom 200 to 220 received two doses of AZD1222 and some 25 received two doses of the MenACWY control vaccine. Trial participants were enrolled into age subgroups of 18-55, 56-69 and 70-plus years, which contained about 150, 27 and 61 TCR-sequenced participants, respectively. Study-wide conclusions, independent of this receptor: Nearly half of unique spike-specific TCRs reportedly recognized epitopes outside regions mutated in the B.1.351 and B.1.1.7 variants. Spike-specific TCR breadth and depth rose significantly after two AZD1222 doses compared with day 0 and with MenACWY recipients. Because no samples from the day 14 peak response were available, repertoires could be characterized only after the peak T cell response. The vaccine-associated CD4 TCRs covered the entire spike protein, and the dominant responses fell in regions 160-218 and 743-854. The 56-69-year group was small, and its depth increase did not reach significance, likely because of low power. Most participants were white British and females outnumbered males, and the authors suggested that clonal diversity may have been underestimated. Conclusions about previously exposed vaccinees were limited because only six or seven AZD1222 recipients were SARS-CoV-2 seropositive at baseline.

What this sample's time point label stands for: baseline before first vaccination. Vaccinee samples were obtained from the UK trials COV001 and COV002, which included a single-blind randomized controlled phase 2/3 trial of AZD1222 (ChAdOx1 nCoV-19) in healthy adults. For TCRbeta chain sequencing, PBMC samples were collected from trial participants at day 0 and at day 28 after the second dose. The CDR3 regions of human TCRbeta chains were analyzed by immunosequencing. The source study handled its data this way. Repertoire TCRs were matched against a reference library of SARS-CoV-2-specific TCRs generated with the MIRA antigen-specificity platform. Breadth was defined as the fraction of unique TCRs that were SARS-CoV-2-associated, and depth was defined as the fraction of total T cells that were SARS-CoV-2-associated. Using the MIRA data, each spike-specific TCR was mapped to the spike region that the TCR reacts to and placed in a CD4 or CD8 class. Log10-transformed breadth and depth values were compared by one-way ANOVA with Sidak's multiple comparisons tests. What TCRdb holds here is the immuneACCESS table cut down to in-frame rearrangements. Part of the clones is not present; checked against another copy, under half of the missing clones reflect an unresolved V gene, and the others are unexplained. V, J and clone size were drawn from that table, and D and trimming were deduced from the DNA. The sample has under 200,000 clones on record, around 92% of them singletons. The ten biggest clones cover approximately 9.6% of the sample.

The germline V gene sets CDR1 to KGHDR and CDR2 to SFDVKD. The CDR3 runs 16 amino acids, cysteine and phenylalanine included. This entry keeps only the CDR3 DNA: 48 bases, framed from base 1. V gives up 4 bases and J gives up 10 bases, and the segment between their germline ends measures 22 bases. A note on this clone: The target of this receptor is not known. One base away there is no much larger clone; base qualities are not given.

The specimen comprised peripheral blood, sampled on day 0 of AZD1222 vaccination. The chain is made from TRBV24-1 and TRBJ2-1; the D gene is perhaps TRBD1, on 6 matching bases. This TCR was recovered from an adult in good health. This receptor has the CDR3 CATSDRLLTGGGEQFF. The nucleotides read TGTGCCACCAGTGACCGCCTATTGACAGGCGGCGGGGAGCAGTTCTTC.